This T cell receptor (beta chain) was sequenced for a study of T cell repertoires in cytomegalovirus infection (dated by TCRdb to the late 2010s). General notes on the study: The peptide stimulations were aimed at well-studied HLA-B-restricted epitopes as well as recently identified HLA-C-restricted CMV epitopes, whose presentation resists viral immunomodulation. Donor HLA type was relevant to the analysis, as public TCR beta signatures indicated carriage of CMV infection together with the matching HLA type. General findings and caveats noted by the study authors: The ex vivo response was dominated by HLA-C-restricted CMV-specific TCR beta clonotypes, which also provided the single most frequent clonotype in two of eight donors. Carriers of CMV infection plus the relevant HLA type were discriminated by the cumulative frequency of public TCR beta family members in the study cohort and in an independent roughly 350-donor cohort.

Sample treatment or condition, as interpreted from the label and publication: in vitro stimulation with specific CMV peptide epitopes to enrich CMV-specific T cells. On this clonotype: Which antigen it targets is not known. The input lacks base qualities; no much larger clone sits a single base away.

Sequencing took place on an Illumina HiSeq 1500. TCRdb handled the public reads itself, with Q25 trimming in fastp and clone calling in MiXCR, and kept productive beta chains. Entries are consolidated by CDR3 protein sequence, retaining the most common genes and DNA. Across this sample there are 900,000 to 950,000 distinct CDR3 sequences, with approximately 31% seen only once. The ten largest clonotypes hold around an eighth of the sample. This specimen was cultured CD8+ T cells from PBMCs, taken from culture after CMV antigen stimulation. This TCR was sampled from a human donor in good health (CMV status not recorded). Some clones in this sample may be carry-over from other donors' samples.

In nucleotides, the sequence is TGTGCCAGCAGTCCGACAGGGGCTTGGTCACCCCTCCACTTT. It translates to CASSPTGAWSPLHF. Recombination linked TRBV7-6 to TRBJ1-6, and TRBD1 aligns with 8 junction nucleotides. The germline V gene encodes CDR1 SGHVS and CDR2 FNYEAQ. From its cysteine to its phenylalanine, the CDR3 spans 14 amino acids. Only the CDR3 region is kept as DNA, spanning 42 bases read in frame from base 1. For this chain, trimming is 6 bases at the V end and 10 bases at the J end, and the number of junction bases without a gene match is 8.